The 15 T cell receptor beta chains presented below share a single source sample, sequenced in a study of cytomegalovirus exposure and HLA in healthy donors. The study ran its PCR with 60 Vbeta and 13 Jbeta primers. The table came from immunoSEQ multiplex PCR; TCRdb's copy has only in-frame clones and leaves some out. The sample carries 210,000 or so clones, over 70% recorded once. Specimen: PBMCs. The receptors shown here come from a woman aged 55-69 years in good health and CMV-seropositive.

This clone was observed a few times. The V call is TRBV7-2, the J call TRBJ2-1; 8 nucleotides agree with TRBD2. Trimming took 1 base from V and 7 from J; bases not matched to a gene: 6. This CDR3 has 15 amino acids. Germline CDR1 reads SGHTA; CDR2 reads FQGNSA. CDR3 amino acids: CASSLDSGVANEQFF. CDR3 DNA sequence: TGTGCCAGCAGCTTAGATAGCGGGGTTGCGAATGAGCAGTTCTTC. Filled out from reference TRBV7-2 and TRBJ2-1, the complete variable domain reads GAGVSQSPSNKVTEKGKDVELRCDPISGHTALYWYRQSLGQGLEFLIYFQGNSAPDKSGLPSDRFSAERTGGSVSTLTIQRTQQEDSAVYLCASSLDSGVANEQFFGPGTRLTVL.

The chain uses TRBV6-1 and TRBJ2-5; D is undetermined. The germline V and J ends were trimmed by 4 bases and 1 base, with 7 bases remaining between them. From germline, CDR1 is MNHNS and CDR2 SASEGT. CDR3 length equals 13 residues. In DNA form, the CDR3 reads TGTGCCAGCAGTGTGCCAGTCCAAGAGACCCAGTACTTC. It encodes CASSVPVQETQYF.

This clone was seen a few times. This chain joins TRBV2 and TRBJ1-6; D is perhaps TRBD1 (6 bases). Trimming left V 7 bases short and J 12 bases short, with 19 bases between. In germline, CDR1 is SNHLY, CDR2 FYNNEI. The CDR3 is made up of 14 amino acids. CDR3 loop: CASNLDSVGEPLHF. Here the CDR3 DNA reads TGTGCCAGCAATCTGGACAGCGTAGGCGAACCCCTCCACTTT.

This chain links TRBV6-1 with TRBJ2-7, with D possibly TRBD1 on 6 matching bases. Germline CDR1 MNHNS, CDR2 SASEGT. V was cut by 6 bases and J by 2 bases, with 11 bases left in between. The CDR3 sequence is 13 residues long. The DNA for the CDR3 is TGTGCCAGCAGGGCAGGGGTGGCCTACGAGCAGTACTTC. Amino acids: CASRAGVAYEQYF.

A single count supports this clone. The same CDR3 arises from other DNA sequences in this sample as well. V gene TRBV28 combines with J gene TRBJ1-1; D uncertain. The germline gives CDR1 MDHEN, CDR2 SYDVKM. The CDR3 length is 13 residues. The V gene lost 4 bases and the J gene lost 1 base, with 7 bases spanning the gap. The CDR3 region has the DNA TGTGCCAGCAGTTCCCCCGGGAACACTGAAGCTTTCTTT. Protein product: CASSSPGNTEAFF.

This chain connects TRBV6-5 to TRBJ2-7; 7 nucleotides align to TRBD1. Germline CDR1 reads MNHEY; CDR2 reads SVGAGI. V shed 2 bases and J 4 bases; nucleotides not matched to a gene: 8. The CDR3 has 15 residues. CDR3 sequence: CASSYRRTGQYEQYF. Written as DNA, the CDR3 is TGTGCCAGCAGTTACCGCCGGACAGGACAATACGAGCAGTACTTC.

This clone was picked up one time. This chain uses TRBV29-1 with TRBJ2-7; 9 bases are shared with TRBD1. The CDR3 consists of 14 residues. Looked up from germline, CDR1 is SQVTM and CDR2 is ANQGSEA. With V trimmed by 6 bases and J by 7 bases, 13 bases remained unmatched. The CDR3 DNA reads as TGCAGCGTGGGGCCGGGACAGGGATTGAGAGAGCAGTACTTC. Translating gives CSVGPGQGLREQYF.

This sequence joins TRBV7-2 and TRBJ1-1; the match to TRBD1 covers 7 bases. Germline CDR1 is SGHTA and CDR2 is FQGNSA. V dropped 5 bases and J dropped 1; count of bases not matched to a gene: 7. This CDR3 region has 15 residues. In DNA form, the CDR3 reads TGTGCCAGCAGCGCCAACAGGGGAGGGAACACTGAAGCTTTCTTT. This sequence encodes CASSANRGGNTEAFF.

The chain is built from TRBV4-1 and TRBJ2-5; the match to TRBD1 covers 12 bases. The V segment lost 4 bases and the J segment 2 bases; nucleotides outside the gene matches: 8. The CDR3 spans 17 residues. The V gene's germline CDR1 is MGHRA and CDR2 YSYEKL. The CDR3 nucleotides are TGCGCCAGCAGCCCTTCCGGGACAGGGGGCTTTCAAGAGACCCAGTACTTC. Its protein product is CASSPSGTGGFQETQYF.

The chain couples TRBV30 to TRBJ2-2; D unresolved. Per the germline V gene, CDR1 is GTSNPN and CDR2 is SVGIG (reference sequence). With 5 bases removed from V and 4 bases from J, the gap between germline ends came to 14 bases. The CDR3 runs 14 residues. This chain's CDR3 is CAWAPGLATGELFF. CDR3 coding DNA: TGTGCCTGGGCCCCCGGCTTAGCCACCGGGGAGCTGTTTTTT.

The table lists this clone with a few counts. This chain links TRBV5-4 with TRBJ2-7, with 7 bases lining up with TRBD2. Trimming removed 1 base from V and 6 bases from J; junction bases left unmatched: 7. CDR3 length equals 14 residues. CDR1 is SGHNT, CDR2 YYREEE, per germline (reference sequence). The CDR3 sequence is CASSLSSASGEQYF. The CDR3 DNA reads as TGTGCCAGCAGCTTGTCCAGTGCTAGCGGCGAGCAGTACTTC.

This chain connects TRBV30 to TRBJ2-5, with TRBD1 matching 10 bases. Germline CDR1 reads GTSNPN; CDR2 reads SVGIG (reference sequence). This CDR3 region has 15 residues. Trimming removed 3 bases from V and 3 bases from J; junction bases left unmatched: 7. CDR3 coding DNA: TGTGCCTGGAGGCCCCTGGGACAGGGGAAAGAGACCCAGTACTTC. Amino acids: CAWRPLGQGKETQYF.

V gene TRBV5-5 combines with J gene TRBJ1-3, with TRBD1 identical over 7 bases. J gave up 2 bases and V 4 bases, and 6 bases lay outside the gene matches. The V gene's germline CDR1 is SGHKS and CDR2 YYEKEE (reference sequence). The CDR3 covers 15 residues. The CDR3 reads CASSPDRVAGNTIYF. The DNA of the CDR3 is TGTGCCAGCAGCCCCGACAGGGTAGCTGGAAACACCATATATTTT.

The V call is TRBV27, the J call TRBJ2-5; possibly TRBD2 for D (5 bases). Between the trimmed V and J ends, which lost 6 bases and 1 base, there was a span of 15 bases. The CDR3 extends over 15 amino acids. Germline values: CDR1 MNHEY, CDR2 SMNVEV (reference sequence). CDR3 DNA sequence: TGTGCCAGCAGACGTATCACTAGTTCCCAAGAGACCCAGTACTTC. Protein: CASRRITSSQETQYF.

The chain links TRBV19 to TRBJ1-1, with D perhaps matching TRBD1 (6 bases). The germline V gene encodes CDR1 LNHDA and CDR2 SQIVND (reference sequence). Trimming took 6 bases from V and 0 from J, leaving 17 bases between them. This CDR3 has 16 amino acids. The CDR3 DNA is TGTGCCAGTAGCATACCACGGACAGTCATGAACACTGAAGCTTTCTTT. This gives the protein CASSIPRTVMNTEAFF.